A selection of T cell receptor beta chains follows, all from one sample in a study of Ad26.COV2.S vaccination and SARS-CoV-2 variants. The table came from immunoSEQ multiplex PCR; TCRdb's copy has only in-frame clones and leaves some out. This table has 240,000 or so clones, around 89% appearing once. The material was peripheral blood, obtained in a trial of Ad26.COV2.S vaccine versus placebo. These receptors came from a person between 18 and 65 years old who received the Ad26.COV2.S COVID-19 vaccine or a placebo. Both conserved end residues are part of each CDR3. Each record gives: V gene, J gene, CDR3 protein.

TRBV6-4	TRBJ2-3	CASSDVAGGQDTQYF
TRBV19	TRBJ2-5	CASSIRSVGQGLQETQYF
TRBV7-9	TRBJ2-7	CASSWGNSYEQYF
TRBV27	TRBJ1-1	CASSSRSQGCTEAFF
TRBV5-3	TRBJ2-7	CARSSSTRRSYEQYF
TRBV30	TRBJ2-7	CAWSEDRGLYEQYF
TRBV7-2	TRBJ2-7	CASSVGLAGEWYF
TRBV18	TRBJ2-1	CASSPPWEASEQFF
TRBV18	TRBJ1-6	CASSKSRNQYNSPLHF
TRBV5-8	TRBJ2-7	CASSLNQGLSYEQYF
TRBV4-2	TRBJ2-3	CASSQDKAGGQDTQYF